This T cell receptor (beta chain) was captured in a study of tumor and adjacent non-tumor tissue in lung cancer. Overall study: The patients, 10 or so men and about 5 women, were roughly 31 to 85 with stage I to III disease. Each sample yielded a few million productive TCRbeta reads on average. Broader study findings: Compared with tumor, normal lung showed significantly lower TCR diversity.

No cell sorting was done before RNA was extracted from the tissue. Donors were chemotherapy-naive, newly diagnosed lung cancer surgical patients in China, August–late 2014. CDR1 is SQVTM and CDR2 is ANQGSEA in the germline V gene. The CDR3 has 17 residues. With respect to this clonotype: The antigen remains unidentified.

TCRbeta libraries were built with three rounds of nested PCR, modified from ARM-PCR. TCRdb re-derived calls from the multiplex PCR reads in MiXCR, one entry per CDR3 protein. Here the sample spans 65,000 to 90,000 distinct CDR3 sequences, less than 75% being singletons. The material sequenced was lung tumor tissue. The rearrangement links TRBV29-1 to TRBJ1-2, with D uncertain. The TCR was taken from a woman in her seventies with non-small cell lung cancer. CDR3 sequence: CFGVLGSVGGSQGGYTF. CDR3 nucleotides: TGCTTCGGTGTCCTAGGTTCGGTTGGCGGATCACAAGGAGGCTACACCTTC.